This entry is about one T cell receptor (beta chain). Its antigen remains undetermined. No quality values exist for individual bases; no much larger clone is one base distant. The immunoSEQ Assay, a bias-controlled multiplex PCR, was used to amplify TCRbeta CDR3 regions from genomic DNA. As for the authors' bioinformatics: The number of nucleated cells in each sample was estimated from the amplification of reference gene primers within the assay. To quantify the absolute abundance of each unique TCRbeta CDR3 rearrangement, sequence reads were collapsed and filtered. Productive Simpson clonality was computed per sample as the square root of Simpson's diversity index over productive rearrangements. The immuneACCESS repertoire file appears here via TCRdb, limited to in-frame rearrangements. These files lack a portion of the clones; in checked studies, under half of the deficit traces to unresolved V genes, and the cause of the others is not known. Clone size and V and J calls were adopted from that table, with D and trimming inferred from the DNA. For this sample there are 230,000 or so clones; around 89% appear just once. The leading ten clones occupy roughly 2.4% of the sample.

The sample originates from a study of blood T cell repertoires in COVID-19 (dated by TCRdb to 2018 to 2021). Study-level background: The collaborator samples originated in the United States, Italy and Spain and spanned the acute and convalescent phases of COVID-19. The sample metadata nearly always contained a de-identified subject ID, COVID-19 status, age in years and sex. Samples were obtained from the ongoing ImmuneRACE study (first 160 participants) and from about 1,300 subjects provided by 6 global collaborators. Where available, HLA class I and class II types were obtained from metadata supplied by the sample provider rather than from assay-based typing. Subjects who had been exposed to COVID-19, were actively infected with it, or had recovered from it provided the deeply sampled blood TCRbeta repertoires that made up the dataset. The material from the prospective study consisted of cDNA or gDNA derived from T cells, B-cell-depleted T cells, or PBMCs. The repertoires were released in a freely available public database intended as a resource for research on the immune response to SARS-CoV-2. The paper's findings and limits, for the study overall: Clinical and demographic metadata were provided uncurated, with the amount varying by source and participant.

Trimmed from V: 7 bases; trimmed from J: 4 bases; junction bases lacking a gene match: 10. From the cysteine up to the phenylalanine, the CDR3 has a length of 15 residues. Only the CDR3 region is kept as DNA, spanning 45 bases read in frame from base 1. The germline V gene supplies CDR1 WSHSY and CDR2 SAAADI. Enrolling through a virtual design, the prospective study's participants ranged in age from roughly 18 to 89 years and lived across approximately 25 United States geographic areas. In the prospective study, participants were assigned to cohorts based on the clinical history participants reported in a screening survey and a study questionnaire. In the prospective study, whole blood, serum and a nasopharyngeal or oropharyngeal swab were collected from each participant by mobile phlebotomists. Prospective study participants could optionally give additional blood draws and questionnaires over an approximately two-month period. Prospective study blood samples were shipped either frozen or at room temperature before DNA extraction.

This TCR came from a woman aged 40 to 50 with acute COVID-19. The sequenced material came from PBMCs or T cells enriched from blood (not recorded which). The V gene is TRBV10-2 and the J gene is TRBJ1-5; 7 junctional bases match TRBD1. In nucleotide form, the sequence is TGCGCCAGCACCCTGACAGGGAACCTTAATCAGCCCCAGCATTTT. Translated, this gives CASTLTGNLNQPQHF.